A selection of T cell receptor beta chains follows, all from one sample in a study of blood T cells in healthy people across ages. Each CDR3 protein gets one entry after TCRdb re-called the 5' RACE reads with MiXCR. The sample carries approximately 690,000 distinct CDR3 sequences, around 38% recorded once. The sample consisted of blood. The source is an elderly man in good health. Each CDR3 is given with its conserved first and last residue. D genes are given only for firm matches.

V gene,J gene,D gene,CDR3 protein
TRBV7-2,TRBJ2-1,TRBD2,CASSLVIAGGGDEQFF
TRBV29-1,TRBJ2-1,TRBD2,CSVEGRGGDYEQFF
TRBV10-1,TRBJ2-1,TRBD2,CASSSNGGDNEQFF
TRBV4-2,TRBJ1-1,.,CASSQDTGSRTEAFF
TRBV5-6,TRBJ1-5,.,CASRKQGSQPQHF
TRBV14,TRBJ2-1,.,CASSPRGERGNEQFF
TRBV29-1,TRBJ1-2,.,CSGSVDGHYGYTF
TRBV20-1,TRBJ2-3,TRBD2,CSAGGTSGSTDTQYF
TRBV3-1,TRBJ2-2,.,CASSQDVAPWTFLFF
TRBV7-6,TRBJ2-3,.,CASSPDTTTDTQYF
TRBV29-1,TRBJ1-1,.,CSVTQVPGNTEAFF
TRBV20-1,TRBJ2-1,.,CSAPHYDNEQFF
TRBV5-6,TRBJ2-1,.,CASSWRGVGGSYNEQFF
TRBV20-1,TRBJ2-1,TRBD2,CSATGLAGIPNEQFF
TRBV24-1,TRBJ2-6,.,CATSDRSPGANVLTF
TRBV29-1,TRBJ1-1,.,CSGRQYTEAFF
TRBV10-3,.,.,CAIRESAGANYEQYF
TRBV25-1,TRBJ2-5,.,CASSHGQNVETQYF
TRBV20-1,TRBJ1-4,.,CSAQDTFEKLFF
TRBV27,.,TRBD2,CASSLSILAGGNEQYF
TRBV25-1,.,TRBD2,CASSEYARGLTSGNDNEQYF
TRBV20-1,.,TRBD2,CSARAAGGTYNEQYF
TRBV9,TRBJ2-1,TRBD1,CASSVRTGGSNEQFF
TRBV20-1,TRBJ2-5,.,CSAPPLGRNQETQYF
TRBV10-2,TRBJ2-7,.,CASSRSLASYEQYF
TRBV7-2,TRBJ2-5,TRBD1,CASSLVWDRGRETQYF